These 5 T cell receptor beta chains came from one sample sequenced in a study of cytomegalovirus exposure and HLA in healthy donors (dated by TCRdb to about 2017). Library preparation used the immunoSEQ multiplex PCR assay. For the multiplex PCR, a mixture combining 60 forward primers for TCR Vbeta segments and 13 reverse primers for TCR Jbeta segments was used. TCRdb obtained this table from immuneACCESS and retained in-frame rearrangements with V and J assigned. These tables miss some clones; where compared with another copy, unresolved V genes account for less than half of the shortfall, and the remainder is unexplained. The sample table contains 200,000 or so clones; only one count was recorded for about four fifths of them. The ten largest make up about 0.092% of the sample. Sequences were obtained from PBMCs. All receptors derive from a boy aged 2-9 years in good health and CMV-seronegative.

The J gene is TRBJ2-7, the V gene TRBV18, with 8 bases lining up with TRBD1. The CDR3 length is 14 residues. With 5 bases clipped from V and 1 base from J, the junction kept 4 bases outside the gene matches. Germline CDR1 reads KGHSH; CDR2 reads LQKENI. The CDR3 coding sequence is TGTGCCAGCTCATGGGACAGGAGATCCTACGAGCAGTACTTC. Translating gives CASSWDRRSYEQYF. Based on the CDR3 plus reference TRBV18 and TRBJ2-7, the full variable domain is NAGVMQNPRHLVRRRGQEARLRCSPMKGHSHVYWYRQLPEEGLKFMVYLQKENIIDESGMPKERFSAEFPKEGPSILRIQQVVRGDSAAYFCASSWDRRSYEQYFGPGTRLTVT.

The chain recombines TRBV5-6 with TRBJ2-5; TRBD2 matches at 7 bases. Judging by the DNA end, TRBJ2-7 fits better; the J call may be wrong. In germline, CDR1 is SGHDT, CDR2 YYEEEE. This CDR3 is 15 amino acids long. The CDR3 DNA reads as TGTGCCAGCAGCTCCTCGTGGGAGGGGAACTACGAGCAGTACTTC. It specifies CASSSSWEGNYEQYF.

This rearrangement joins TRBV7-3 to TRBJ2-7, with D perhaps matching TRBD2 (5 bases). The CDR3 spans 16 residues. V lost 3 bases, J lost 3 bases, and 18 bases lay in between. Germline loops: CDR1 SGHTA, CDR2 FQGTGA. Here the CDR3 reads CASSLNVVGDLYEQYF. In DNA, the CDR3 is TGTGCCAGCAGCTTGAATGTGGTCGGGGATCTCTACGAGCAGTACTTC.

The V call is TRBV4-1, the J call TRBJ2-3; no definite D call. The CDR3 is 14 residues long. V lost 0 bases to trimming and J lost 0 bases, with 4 bases between them. Germline V gene sequence: CDR1 MGHRA, CDR2 YSYEKL. CDR3 sequence reads: CASSQDHSTDTQYF. The CDR3 region has the DNA TGCGCCAGCAGCCAAGATCATAGCACAGATACGCAGTATTTT.

This chain joins TRBV7-3 and TRBJ1-1, with D unclear. The CDR3 is 13 amino acids. Trimming removed 5 bases from V and 0 bases from J, with 7 bases in between. Germline-derived CDR1 and CDR2 are SGHTA and FQGTGA. The CDR3, as DNA: TGTGCCAGCAGCGATCAGATGAACACTGAAGCTTTCTTT. Its protein product is CASSDQMNTEAFF.